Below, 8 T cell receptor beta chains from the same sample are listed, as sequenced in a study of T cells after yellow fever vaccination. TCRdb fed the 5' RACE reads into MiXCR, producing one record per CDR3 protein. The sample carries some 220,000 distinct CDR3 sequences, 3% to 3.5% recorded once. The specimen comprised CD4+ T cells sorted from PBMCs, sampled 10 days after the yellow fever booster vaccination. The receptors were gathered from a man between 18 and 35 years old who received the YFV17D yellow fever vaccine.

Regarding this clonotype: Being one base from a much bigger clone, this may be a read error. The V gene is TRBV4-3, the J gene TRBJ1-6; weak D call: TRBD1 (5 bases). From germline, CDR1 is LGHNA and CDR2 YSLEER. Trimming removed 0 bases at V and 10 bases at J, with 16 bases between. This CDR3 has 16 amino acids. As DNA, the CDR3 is TGCGCCAGCAGCCAAGACGTCGGGACCAGGGCGTCACCCCTCCACTTT. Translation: CASSQDVGTRASPLHF.

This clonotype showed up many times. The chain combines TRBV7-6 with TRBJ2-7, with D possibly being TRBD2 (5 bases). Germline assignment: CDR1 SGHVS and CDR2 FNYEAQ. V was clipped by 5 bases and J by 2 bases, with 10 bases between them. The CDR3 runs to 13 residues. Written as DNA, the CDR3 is TGTGCCAGCAGCCGCGGGCCGACCTACGAGCAGTACGTC. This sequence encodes CASSRGPTYEQYV.

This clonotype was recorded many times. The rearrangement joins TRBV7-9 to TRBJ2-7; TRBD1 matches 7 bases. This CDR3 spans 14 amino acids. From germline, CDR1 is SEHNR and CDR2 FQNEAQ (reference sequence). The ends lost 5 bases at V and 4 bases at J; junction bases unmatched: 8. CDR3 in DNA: TGTGCCAGCAGCGTCCCCGGGACAGCTTACGAGCAGTACGTC. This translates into CASSVPGTAYEQYV.

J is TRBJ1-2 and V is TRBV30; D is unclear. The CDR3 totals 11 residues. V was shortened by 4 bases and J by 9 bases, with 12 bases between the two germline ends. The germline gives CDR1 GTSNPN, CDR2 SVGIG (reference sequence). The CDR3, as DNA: TGTGCCTGGACGGACCTTCGGAGCTACACCTTC. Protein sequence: CAWTDLRSYTF.

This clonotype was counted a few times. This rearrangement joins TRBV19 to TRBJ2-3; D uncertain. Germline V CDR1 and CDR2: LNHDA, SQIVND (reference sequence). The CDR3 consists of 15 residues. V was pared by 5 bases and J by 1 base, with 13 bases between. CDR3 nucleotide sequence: TGTGCCAGTAGTCCCACGCCTTATCGCACAGATACGCAGTATTTT. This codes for CASSPTPYRTDTQYF.

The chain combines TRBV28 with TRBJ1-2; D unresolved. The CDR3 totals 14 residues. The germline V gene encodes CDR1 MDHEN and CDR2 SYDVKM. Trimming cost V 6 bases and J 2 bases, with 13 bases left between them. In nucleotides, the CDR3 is TGTGCCAGCAGCTCGTCGGGAGCGAACTATGGCTACACCTTC. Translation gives CASSSSGANYGYTF.

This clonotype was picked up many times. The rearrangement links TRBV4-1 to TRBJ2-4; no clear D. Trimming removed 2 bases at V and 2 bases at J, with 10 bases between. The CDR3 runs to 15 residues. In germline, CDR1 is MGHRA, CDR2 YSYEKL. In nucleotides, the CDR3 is TGCGCCAGCAGCCAACCCGGACGGACCAAAAACATTCAGTACTTC. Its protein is CASSQPGRTKNIQYF.

Here the CDR3 reads CASGSSTGELFF. CDR3 nucleotide sequence: TGTGCCAGCGGGAGTTCCACCGGGGAGCTGTTTTTT. The V and J genes are TRBV12-3 or TRBV12-4 and TRBJ2-2, with a possible D match to TRBD2 (5 bases). This CDR3 spans 12 amino acids. V was cut by 8 bases and J by 4 bases, with 8 bases left in between.